One and the same sample provided the 21 T cell receptor beta chains below, sequenced in a study of T cell responses to AZD1222 COVID-19 vaccine. Using immunoSEQ multiplex PCR, the repertoire was profiled, and TCRdb retains in-frame clones only, with some absent. The data contain some 150,000 clones, 88% of them singletons. Here the sequenced sample was peripheral blood, taken on day 0 of AZD1222 vaccination. These receptors were obtained from an adult in good health.

The chain joins TRBV11-2 to TRBJ1-2; D not certain. Germline V CDR1 and CDR2: SGHAT, FQNNGV. The CDR3 totals 13 residues. V was trimmed by 5 bases and J by 6 bases, leaving 13 bases between them. The chain's CDR3 is CASSPSARHGYTF. Here the CDR3 DNA reads TGTGCCAGCAGCCCCTCCGCCCGACATGGCTACACCTTC.

The rearrangement uses TRBV5-1 and TRBJ1-5; D possibly corresponds to TRBD1 (6 bases). CDR3 length equals 14 residues. The germline V gene has CDR1 SGHRS and CDR2 YFSETQ. V shed 0 bases and J shed 6 bases, with 10 bases lying between them. CDR3 sequence: CASSLEGGGQPQHF. The CDR3 nucleotides read TGCGCCAGCAGCTTGGAAGGAGGGGGTCAGCCCCAGCATTTT.

V is TRBV29-1 and J is TRBJ1-1; tentative D call: TRBD1 (5 bases). There are 14 residues in the CDR3. Per germline, CDR1 SQVTM and CDR2 ANQGSEA. V was trimmed by 1 base and J by 1 base, leaving 10 bases between them. The CDR3 nucleotides read TGCAGCGTTGAAGCGGGGGGGAGGAACACTGAAGCTTTCTTT. Its translation: CSVEAGGRNTEAFF.

There are a few counts of this clone. The chain is built from TRBV2 and TRBJ1-5, with 7 bases aligning to TRBD1. There are 15 residues in the CDR3. The ends lost 6 bases at V and 4 bases at J; junction bases unmatched: 9. Germline lookup yields CDR1 SNHLY and CDR2 FYNNEI. The CDR3 bases are TGTGCCAGCAGGGCGGGGACAGCCGGGAATCAGCCCCAGCATTTT. Translated: CASRAGTAGNQPQHF.

The CDR3 here is CASSVGDRERNSPLHF. DNA for the CDR3: TGTGCCAGCAGCGTAGGAGACAGGGAGAGGAATTCACCCCTCCACTTT. The chain carries TRBV9 and TRBJ1-6; TRBD1 aligns across 7 bases. The CDR3 runs to 16 residues. The V and J ends lost 0 bases and 7 bases, in that order; junction bases with no gene match: 7. Germline CDR1 and CDR2: SGDLS and YYNGEE.

V and J are TRBV5-5 and TRBJ2-7; TRBD1 matches at 10 bases. The CDR3 has 16 amino acids. CDR1 SGHKS and CDR2 YYEKEE come from the germline V gene (reference sequence). V was clipped by 1 base and J by 6 bases; unmatched bases: 10. The CDR3 sequence is CASSLFVGQGHLEQYF. DNA of the CDR3: TGTGCCAGCAGCTTGTTTGTGGGACAGGGGCATCTCGAGCAGTACTTC.

CDR3 amino acids: CASSPDALYEQYF. The CDR3 DNA is TGTGCCAGCAGCCCGGACGCTCTCTACGAGCAGTACTTC. The genes are TRBV7-9 and TRBJ2-7; D gene ambiguous. The CDR3 is 13 residues long. Deletions cut 5 bases from V and 3 bases from J, with 11 bases between. CDR1 is SEHNR and CDR2 is FQNEAQ in the germline V gene (reference sequence). The complete variable domain, with remaining parts taken from reference TRBV7-9 and TRBJ2-7, reads DTGVSQNPRHKITKRGQNVTFRCDPISEHNRLYWYRQTLGQGPEFLTYFQNEAQLEKSRLLSDRFSAERPKGSFSTLEIQRTEQGDSAMYLCASSPDALYEQYFGPGTRLTVT.

On this clone itself: The identical CDR3 is also encoded by other nucleotide sequences in the sample. This chain uses TRBV28 with TRBJ1-2; D is unresolved. With 2 bases removed from V and 4 bases from J, the gap between germline ends came to 8 bases. CDR1 MDHEN and CDR2 SYDVKM come from the germline V gene. CDR3 length equals 13 residues. DNA of the CDR3: TGTGCCAGCAGTTTACCCCAAAGCTATGGCTACACCTTC. Its translation: CASSLPQSYGYTF.

Here the CDR3 DNA reads TGTGCCAGCAGCTCACGGACTTGGAATTCACCCCTCCACTTT. It translates to CASSSRTWNSPLHF. The genes are TRBV7-8 and TRBJ1-6, with D unresolved. The V and J ends lost 4 bases and 7 bases respectively, with 11 bases between them. The CDR3 sequence is 14 residues long. CDR1 SGHVS and CDR2 FQNEAQ come from the germline V gene.

The rearrangement links TRBV27 to TRBJ1-1; D may be TRBD1 (6 bases). This CDR3 has 14 amino acids. Per germline, CDR1 MNHEY and CDR2 SMNVEV (reference sequence). Trimming cost V 7 bases and J 0 bases, with 12 bases left between them. In DNA, the CDR3 is TGTGCCAGCAACCCGGCAGGGGTGAACACTGAAGCTTTCTTT. Its protein product is CASNPAGVNTEAFF.

The chain combines TRBV18 with TRBJ1-6; D gene unclear. Per the germline V gene, CDR1 is KGHSH and CDR2 is LQKENI. Trimming left V 6 bases short and J 0 bases short, with 12 bases between. The CDR3 loop spans 16 amino acids. In DNA, the CDR3 is TGTGCCAGCTCCGACCCGGGGATCTCCTATAATTCACCCCTCCACTTT. Residues: CASSDPGISYNSPLHF.

This chain joins TRBV6-2 or TRBV6-3 and TRBJ2-5; D may correspond to TRBD1 or TRBD2 (5 bases each). Looked up from germline, CDR1 is MNHEY and CDR2 is SVGEGT. The CDR3 extends over 17 amino acids. The V gene lost 4 bases and the J gene lost 3 bases, with 21 bases spanning the gap. The CDR3 DNA reads TGTGCCAGCAGTTCCCAGAGAGCCGGGACGCTGAAAGAGACCCAGTACTTC. It yields the protein CASSSQRAGTLKETQYF.

This chain links TRBV18 with TRBJ1-2; D is perhaps TRBD1 (5 bases). Germline CDR1 reads KGHSH; CDR2 reads LQKENI. Trimming cost V 0 bases and J 1 base, with 12 bases left between them. This CDR3 is built from 16 residues. Written as DNA, the CDR3 is TGTGCCAGCTCACCACCGGCAGGGCGATTTAACTATGGCTACACCTTC. Encoded protein: CASSPPAGRFNYGYTF.

The rearrangement links TRBV28 to TRBJ2-7, with TRBD2 matching over 12 bases. Germline V CDR1 and CDR2: MDHEN, SYDVKM. CDR3 length equals 18 residues. Trimming removed 3 bases from V and 0 bases from J; junction bases left unmatched: 9. CDR3 residues: CASSLAPSGGVSSYEQYF. CDR3 DNA: TGTGCCAGCAGTTTGGCGCCTAGCGGGGGGGTAAGCTCCTACGAGCAGTACTTC. Full variable domain (missing parts from reference TRBV28 and TRBJ2-7): DVKVTQSSRYLVKRTGEKVFLECVQDMDHENMFWYRQDPGLGLRLIYFSYDVKMKEKGDIPEGYSVSREKKERFSLILESASTNQTSMYLCASSLAPSGGVSSYEQYFGPGTRLTVT.

The chain carries TRBV6-5 and TRBJ2-7, with TRBD1 as a possible D gene (5 bases). This CDR3 comprises 15 residues. CDR1 MNHEY and CDR2 SVGAGI come from the germline V gene. V lost 0 bases and J 2 bases, leaving 11 bases between the germline ends. CDR3 protein: CASSYSGQATYEQYF. In nucleotides, the CDR3 is TGTGCCAGCAGTTACTCGGGGCAGGCAACCTACGAGCAGTACTTC.

The genes are TRBV2 and TRBJ1-2; D remains ambiguous. With 6 bases removed from V and 0 bases from J, the gap between germline ends came to 8 bases. CDR3 length: 13 residues. Germline V lookup: CDR1 SNHLY, CDR2 FYNNEI. CDR3 sequence (DNA): TGTGCCAGCAGCCGGGGTACTAACTATGGCTACACCTTC. Amino acid sequence: CASSRGTNYGYTF. Full variable domain (outside the CDR3, taken from reference TRBV2 and TRBJ1-2): EPEVTQTPSHQVTQMGQEVILRCVPISNHLYFYWYRQILGQKVEFLVSFYNNEISEKSEIFDDQFSVERPDGSNFTLKIRSTKLEDSAMYFCASSRGTNYGYTFGSGTRLTVV.

The chain combines TRBV9 with TRBJ1-3; TRBD1 is a possible D gene (5 bases). Germline V CDR1 and CDR2: SGDLS, YYNGEE. The CDR3 sequence is 16 residues long. Trimming cost V 0 bases and J 2 bases, with 12 bases left between them. The chain's CDR3 is CASSVASPGPGNTIYF. CDR3 bases: TGTGCCAGCAGCGTAGCCTCACCAGGGCCTGGAAACACCATATATTTT.

The chain carries TRBV4-1 and TRBJ1-6; no definite D call. Trimming shortened V by 1 base and J by 7 bases, and 14 bases separated the two germline ends. The CDR3 is 16 residues long. Looked up from germline, CDR1 is MGHRA and CDR2 is YSYEKL. The DNA of the CDR3 is TGCGCCAGCAGCCAAGTTCCGGACCGAGAGAATTCACCCCTCCACTTT. Protein product: CASSQVPDRENSPLHF.

This sequence joins TRBV7-2 and TRBJ1-6; no clear D. This CDR3 contains 14 residues. CDR1 SGHTA and CDR2 FQGNSA come from the germline V gene. The V and J ends lost 2 bases and 8 bases respectively, with 10 bases between them. This CDR3 is CASSLSQAYSPLHF. The CDR3 DNA sequence: TGTGCCAGCAGCTTAAGTCAGGCTTATTCACCCCTCCACTTT.

The CDR3 bases are TGTGCCAGCAGCGTAGCTTTCGGCGCCCTTCAAGAGACCCAGTACTTC. Translated: CASSVAFGALQETQYF. The chain is built from TRBV9 and TRBJ2-5; D gene uncertain. Between the trimmed V and J ends, which lost 0 bases and 2 bases, there was a span of 14 bases. This CDR3 comprises 16 residues. Per germline, CDR1 SGDLS and CDR2 YYNGEE.

The V and J genes are TRBV6-5 and TRBJ1-5, with D hard to call. Trimming left V 6 bases short and J 6 bases short, with 9 bases between. Germline V CDR1 and CDR2: MNHEY, SVGAGI. The CDR3 has 12 residues. This CDR3 is CASRPGGQPQHF. The CDR3 nucleotides are TGTGCCAGCAGGCCCGGTGGTCAGCCCCAGCATTTT.